Judged by abundance, the clone carrying this T cell receptor (beta chain) is large. Its antigen is unknown. Treatment of the sample: approximately 10-day PBMC culture with coronavirus spike peptide pools or control peptides (ViraFEST assay). The Oncomine TCR Beta short-read assay was applied to DNA of cultured CD4+ T cells. TCRdb processed the PCR reads anew with MiXCR; each CDR3 protein has one entry. The table has 15,000 to 20,000 distinct CDR3 sequences, roughly 53% seen once. The record originates from a study of vaccination and CD4 T cells after COVID-19. Study at large: Overlapping peptides of the spike proteins of SARS-CoV-2, HCoV-NL63, HCoV-OC43 and HCoV-229E were used for cell stimulation. As a positive control, some control cultures were given a CEFX pool, while others were given an HIV-1 Nef pool or no peptide. Regarding the study as a whole: From a median of about 21 to 40, SARS-CoV-2-reactive clonotypes increased, though not significantly.

There are 14 residues in the CDR3. V trimming: 5 bases; J trimming: 4 bases; junction bases outside the gene matches: 7. Per germline, CDR1 MDHEN and CDR2 SYDVKM. V is TRBV28 and J is TRBJ1-2; 7 nucleotides line up with TRBD1. Sequenced sample: CD4+ T cells from blood, cultured in vitro. This receptor was identified in a human donor who had recovered from COVID-19. The CDR3 region has the DNA TGTGCCAGCAGTCCACCGGGACAGCCCTATGGCTACACCTTC. It codes for CASSPPGQPYGYTF.